The 22 T cell receptor beta chains below come from one sample, sequenced in a study of beta chain features in type 1 diabetes. cDNA synthesis used the whole RNA isolate, giving expressed TCRB sequences. Libraries were prepared by immunoSEQ multiplex PCR; TCRdb keeps only in-frame clonotypes and omits some of them. The sample includes about 620,000 clones, about 14% seen only once; the top ten take about 0.093%. The sequenced sample consisted of naive CD4+ T cells from blood. The origin of the receptors is a man between 18 and 35 years old in good health.

This clone was counted a few times. The genes are TRBV7-3 and TRBJ1-1; TRBD1 might be the D (5 bases). The CDR3 is 14 residues long. The germline gives CDR1 SGHTA, CDR2 FQGTGA. Between the trimmed V and J ends, which lost 4 bases and 5 bases, there was a span of 14 bases. CDR3 sequence reads: CASSSLGLGTEAFF. In DNA, the CDR3 is TGTGCCAGCAGCTCTCTGGGACTCGGAACTGAAGCTTTCTTT.

The rearrangement joins TRBV7-2 to TRBJ2-4; TRBD1 matches at 7 bases. This CDR3 has 13 residues. Germline V gene sequence: CDR1 SGHTA, CDR2 FQGNSA. Trimming took 10 bases from V and 4 from J; bases not matched to a gene: 7. Here the CDR3 DNA reads TGTGCCACTTCCGGGACAGATAAAAACATTCAGTACTTC. This gives the protein CATSGTDKNIQYF.

The J gene is TRBJ2-1, the V gene TRBV29-1; a possible D gene is TRBD2 (6 bases). CDR1 is SQVTM, CDR2 ANQGSEA, per germline. The ends were cut back, 8 bases at V and 6 bases at J, with 23 bases in the middle. This CDR3 is 15 amino acids long. The CDR3 protein is CSPRTKNKPLNEQFF. CDR3 sequence (DNA): TGCAGCCCAAGGACTAAAAACAAACCCCTCAATGAGCAGTTCTTC.

The V call is TRBV25-1, the J call TRBJ2-5, with D possibly being TRBD2 (6 bases). V dropped 1 base and J dropped 2 bases, with 20 bases sitting between them. Germline values: CDR1 MGHDK, CDR2 SYGVNS. CDR3 length equals 18 residues. CDR3 residues: CASSESGVGRGRQETQYF. CDR3 DNA sequence: TGTGCCAGCAGTGAATCGGGGGTGGGACGGGGGAGACAAGAGACCCAGTACTTC.

The CDR3 DNA sequence: TGTGCCAGCTCTCCGAACAGGGATAGGAATCAGCCCCAGCATTTT. It encodes CASSPNRDRNQPQHF. The chain couples TRBV18 to TRBJ1-5; D is perhaps TRBD1 (6 bases). V was pared by 6 bases and J by 4 bases, with 16 bases between. The germline V gene encodes CDR1 KGHSH and CDR2 LQKENI. CDR3 length: 15 residues.

This clone was detected a few times. The chain recombines TRBV4-1 with TRBJ1-2; 9 bases agree with TRBD1. J gave up 3 bases and V 2 bases, and 4 bases lay outside the gene matches. CDR1 and CDR2 (germline): MGHRA, YSYEKL. CDR3 size: 15 residues. The CDR3 region has the DNA TGCGCCAGCAGCCAACCCGGACAGGGGCACTATGGCTACACCTTC. This translates into CASSQPGQGHYGYTF.

The genes are TRBV7-6 and TRBJ1-6; D not certain. V was pared by 6 bases and J by 1 base, with 10 bases between. This CDR3 is 15 amino acids long. Germline CDR1 is SGHVS and CDR2 is FNYEAQ. CDR3 DNA: TGTGCCAGCAGTGGAGGTCGGTCCTATAATTCACCCCTCCACTTT. Protein sequence: CASSGGRSYNSPLHF.

V usage is TRBV9 and J usage is TRBJ1-3; the D gene is possibly TRBD1 (6 bases). Looked up from germline, CDR1 is SGDLS and CDR2 is YYNGEE. V was clipped by 2 bases and J by 4 bases, with 19 bases between them. The CDR3 is 17 amino acids. CDR3 bases: TGTGCCAGCAGCGTTGCCATACCAACAGGGTTGGGAAACACCATATATTTT. Protein: CASSVAIPTGLGNTIYF.

The chain links TRBV27 to TRBJ2-3; D uncertain. This CDR3 comprises 13 residues. Germline-derived CDR1 and CDR2 are MNHEY and SMNVEV (reference sequence). Trimming removed 5 bases at V and 3 bases at J, with 9 bases between. CDR3 sequence: CASSVRITDTQYF. Written as DNA, the CDR3 is TGTGCCAGCAGTGTACGGATTACAGATACGCAGTATTTT.

This clone was picked up a small number of times. The chain couples TRBV6-1 to TRBJ1-4, with TRBD1 matching 8 bases. Looked up from germline, CDR1 is MNHNS and CDR2 is SASEGT. The CDR3 sequence is 15 residues long. Trimming removed 2 bases from V and 10 bases from J; junction bases left unmatched: 9. CDR3 sequence reads: CASSELGQGERKLFF. The CDR3 region has the DNA TGTGCCAGCAGTGAATTAGGACAGGGAGAAAGAAAACTGTTTTTT.

This chain connects TRBV25-1 to TRBJ1-5; weak D call: TRBD1 (6 bases). The CDR3 length is 15 residues. Germline-derived CDR1 and CDR2 are MGHDK and SYGVNS. V was trimmed by 7 bases and J by 1 base, leaving 14 bases between them. The CDR3 protein is CASNQGGTSNQPQHF. Written as DNA, the CDR3 is TGTGCCAGCAACCAAGGGGGGACCAGCAATCAGCCCCAGCATTTT.

The J gene is TRBJ2-7, the V gene TRBV18; perhaps TRBD2 as D (5 bases). From germline, CDR1 is KGHSH and CDR2 LQKENI. CDR3 length equals 12 residues. V lost 4 bases and J 2 bases, leaving 6 bases between the germline ends. In DNA, the CDR3 is TGTGCCAGCTCACAGGGAGCCTACGAGCAGTACTTC. It encodes CASSQGAYEQYF.

The table lists this clone with a count of one. This chain uses TRBV7-2 with TRBJ2-1; 9 bases align to TRBD2. Germline V gene sequence: CDR1 SGHTA, CDR2 FQGNSA. Unmatched junction bases numbered 6, after V lost 1 base and J lost 2 bases. The CDR3 loop spans 17 amino acids. The CDR3 DNA reads as TGTGCCAGCAGCTTAGGTAGGGCGGGAGGGCCCTACAATGAGCAGTTCTTC. Translating it yields CASSLGRAGGPYNEQFF.

This chain links TRBV5-1 with TRBJ2-1; D uncertain. V lost 1 base and J 6 bases, leaving 17 bases between the germline ends. Per germline, CDR1 SGHRS and CDR2 YFSETQ. The CDR3 loop spans 16 amino acids. CDR3 coding DNA: TGCGCCAGCAGCTTGATTACCTTTAGCAAATCCAATGAGCAGTTCTTC. This codes for CASSLITFSKSNEQFF.

This clone occurred a few times. V and J are TRBV6-1 and TRBJ2-4, with D perhaps TRBD1 or TRBD2 (5 bases each). The CDR3 runs to 15 residues. The V end lost 5 bases, the J end lost 3 bases, and 14 bases lay between the germline ends. CDR1 MNHNS and CDR2 SASEGT come from the germline V gene. CDR3 in DNA: TGTGCCAGCAGTAAGGGGACCGAAAACAAAAACATTCAGTACTTC. This sequence encodes CASSKGTENKNIQYF.

This clone has only a few counts. J is TRBJ2-1 and V is TRBV29-1, with D unclear. The CDR3 contains 13 residues. Germline-derived CDR1 and CDR2 are SQVTM and ANQGSEA. The V and J ends lost 5 bases and 2 bases respectively, with 10 bases between them. The CDR3 DNA is TGCAGCGTTTCAGCACAGACCTACAATGAGCAGTTCTTC. This codes for CSVSAQTYNEQFF.

The chain carries TRBV29-1 and TRBJ1-3, with unresolved D. The CDR3 spans 13 residues. CDR1 SQVTM and CDR2 ANQGSEA come from the germline V gene. Trimming shortened V by 4 bases and J by 4 bases, and 11 bases separated the two germline ends. The CDR3 is CSVVQDLGNTIYF. The CDR3 DNA follows: TGCAGCGTTGTTCAGGATCTGGGAAACACCATATATTTT.

This clone was observed a handful of times. V and J are TRBV11-2 and TRBJ1-1, with D perhaps matching TRBD1 (6 bases). V was cut by 7 bases and J by 1 base, with 13 bases left in between. CDR3 size: 14 residues. Germline V lookup: CDR1 SGHAT, CDR2 FQNNGV. CDR3 residues: CASIFVTGNTEAFF. The CDR3 DNA reads as TGTGCCAGCATCTTCGTGACAGGGAACACTGAAGCTTTCTTT.

This clone was seen a handful of times. The chain is built from TRBV7-8 and TRBJ2-1; 9 positions agree with TRBD1. CDR1 SGHVS and CDR2 FQNEAQ come from the germline V gene. The CDR3 runs to 15 residues. V dropped 0 bases and J dropped 5; count of bases not matched to a gene: 2. CDR3 residues: CASSLAQGANNEQFF. DNA for the CDR3: TGTGCCAGCAGCTTAGCACAGGGGGCAAACAATGAGCAGTTCTTC.

This clone was seen a few times. The chain carries TRBV19 and TRBJ2-1; weak D call: TRBD2 (7 bases). Trimming shortened V by 6 bases and J by 0 bases, and 21 bases separated the two germline ends. The V gene's germline CDR1 is LNHDA and CDR2 SQIVND (reference sequence). This CDR3 region has 18 residues. In DNA, the CDR3 is TGTGCCAGTAGCAATTCGGCCGGGGGGCCGAGCTCCTACAATGAGCAGTTCTTC. Protein sequence: CASSNSAGGPSSYNEQFF.

The chain combines TRBV7-2 with TRBJ1-5; unclear D gene. The CDR3 extends over 14 amino acids. Germline loops: CDR1 SGHTA, CDR2 FQGNSA. V lost 3 bases to trimming and J lost 2 bases, with 8 bases between them. The CDR3 region is CASSFGVGNQPQHF. The CDR3 coding sequence is TGTGCCAGCAGCTTCGGTGTAGGCAATCAGCCCCAGCATTTT.

Comment on this clone: The sample contains more than one DNA sequence encoding this CDR3. This sequence joins TRBV7-2 and TRBJ1-1; D might be TRBD1 (6 bases). Germline V CDR1 and CDR2: SGHTA, FQGNSA. CDR3 length: 15 amino acids. V shed 0 bases and J shed 0 bases, with 8 bases lying between them. The DNA of the CDR3 is TGTGCCAGCAGCTTAGCTACAGGGCTGAACACTGAAGCTTTCTTT. The encoded protein is CASSLATGLNTEAFF.